Listed below are T cell receptor beta chains from one sample, sequenced in a study of beta chain features in type 1 diabetes. Assay used: immunoSEQ multiplex PCR; TCRdb lists only in-frame clones, some missing. This sample has about 320,000 clones, with 14% found just once. Sequencing was performed on central memory CD4+ T cells from blood. The receptor set was obtained from a man aged 25-40 years in good health. Each CDR3 is given without its conserved first and last residue. The D gene is left open where the match is weak.

d_call cdr3_length j_call v_call cdr3_aa
TRBD1 13 TRBJ1-5 TRBV27 ASVRTDRVNQPQH
. 12 TRBJ1-2 TRBV5-6 ASSPGEWEDGYT
. 13 TRBJ1-2 TRBV5-1 ASRVASKANYGYT
TRBD2 15 TRBJ2-3 TRBV9 ASSVREGPMGTDTQY
TRBD2 14 TRBJ2-5 TRBV7-2 ASSKRGGFVQETQY
. 12 TRBJ2-5 TRBV28 ASSPQDLQETQY
. 12 TRBJ2-5 TRBV10-3 AIRAQGSRETQY
TRBD2 14 TRBJ2-5 TRBV2 ASSVGGLAGTETQY
. 11 TRBJ2-5 TRBV9 ASSVRVRETQY
. 12 TRBJ2-5 TRBV11-2 ASTSIGAQETQY
TRBD2 11 TRBJ2-5 TRBV6-5 AHAGGGRETQY
TRBD1 10 TRBJ2-1 TRBV5-1 ASSSTGEKQF
. 13 TRBJ1-2 TRBV6-1 ASSDGGGLDYGYT
. 15 TRBJ2-7 TRBV5-4 ASSLGESGNPAYEQY
. 16 TRBJ2-3 TRBV4-1 ASSPQALRAGNTDTQY
TRBD1 16 TRBJ1-2 TRBV28 ASSLRGRGLTEGYGYT
. 12 TRBJ2-7 TRBV5-6 ASSLAGYVYEQY
. 9 TRBJ1-2 TRBV6-5 AVRRDYGYT
. 13 TRBJ2-1 TRBV7-2 ASSLAGGWSNEQF
TRBD1 14 TRBJ1-5 TRBV6-6 ASSSGTAYSNQPQH
. 11 TRBJ1-5 TRBV10-3 AINSRINQPQH
. 11 TRBJ1-1 TRBV7-3 ASSSASGTEAF
. 11 TRBJ2-7 TRBV7-2 ASSSDRTYEQY
TRBD1 12 TRBJ2-5 TRBV9 ASSATGARETQY
TRBD1 14 TRBJ2-2 TRBV5-1 ASRRVGTGGTGELF
. 11 TRBJ2-3 TRBV5-1 ASSLGSPDTQY
. 14 TRBJ2-5 TRBV21-1 ASSKAGIMEGETQY
. 10 TRBJ2-5 TRBV9 ASSRVPETQY
. 13 TRBJ2-6 TRBV6-5 ASSYRPLGANVLT
. 14 TRBJ1-4 TRBV16 ASSQVQGSTNEKLF
TRBD2 14 TRBJ2-5 TRBV7-9 ASSHTSGGPIETQY
TRBD1 14 TRBJ1-5 TRBV10-1 ASSESYRGRRQPQH
. 13 TRBJ1-4 TRBV14 ASSHLDPPNEKLF
. 12 TRBJ2-3 TRBV11-3 ASSPSRGTDTQY
. 11 TRBJ1-2 TRBV7-2 ASSPDSLYGYT
. 9 TRBJ2-3 TRBV7-2 ASRSGDTQY
. 12 TRBJ2-7 TRBV2 ASNWDRSNYEQY
TRBD1 11 TRBJ1-1 TRBV7-9 ASSSGQGRSAF
TRBD1 10 TRBJ1-3 TRBV7-3 ASRRTGNTIY
TRBD2 11 TRBJ2-1 TRBV10-3 AILAGERDEQF
. 12 TRBJ2-1 TRBV5-3 ARRAGTLGNEQF
TRBD1 12 TRBJ1-5 TRBV2 ASSPDRGNQPQH
TRBD2 16 TRBJ2-7 TRBV7-2 ASSYSYPTAWTSGEQY
. 13 TRBJ2-3 TRBV18 ASSPEALQRDTQY
. 12 TRBJ1-1 TRBV11-3 ASSASQGYTEAF
. 12 TRBJ2-5 TRBV7-9 ASSLMKISETQY